This T cell receptor (beta chain) comes out of a study of T-cell reconstitution after alpha-beta-depleted transplantation in children. For TCRbeta, the library was prepared with unique molecular identifiers. TCRdb used MiXCR to reprocess the PCR reads, holding one entry per CDR3 protein. The sample has about 110,000 distinct CDR3 sequences, approximately 10% seen once. CDR1 and CDR2 from the germline V gene are MNHEY and SVGAGI. There are 15 residues in the CDR3. Trimming cost V 0 bases and J 3 bases; bases outside gene matches: 1. The input for sequencing was PBMCs from the stem cell graft donor, taken from the stem cell graft. This chain links TRBV6-5 with TRBJ2-7; the match to TRBD2 covers 11 bases. The sequence came from a human donor who donated a stem cell graft to a child with acute lymphoblastic leukemia. The CDR3 DNA sequence: TGTGCCAGCAGTTACTCCCTAGCGGGAGGCTACGAGCAGTACTTC. Translated, it gives CASSYSLAGGYEQYF.